This is a list of T cell receptor beta chains from one sample in a study of T cells after yellow fever vaccination. MiXCR, run by TCRdb on the 5' RACE reads, gives a single entry per CDR3 protein. The table records hundreds of thousands of distinct CDR3 sequences, 20% to 25% of them present only once. The sample consisted of PBMCs, taken 21 days after the first yellow fever vaccination. The receptors come from a man aged 18 to 29 who received the YFV17D yellow fever vaccine. Both conserved end residues are part of each CDR3. The order of the fields is clone size, J gene, D gene, V gene, CDR3 protein, CDR3 DNA. The D gene is left open where the match is weak. The size field is filled for only some rows; it gives once, few, many or a size class.

>few|TRBJ1-5|TRBD1|TRBV7-9
CASSYTGDPSQPQHF
TGTGCCAGCAGCTACACAGGGGATCCCAGTCAGCCCCAGCATTTT
>.|TRBJ2-1|TRBD1|TRBV4-1
CASSQEPTGANEQFF
TGCGCCAGCAGCCAAGAACCTACAGGGGCCAATGAGCAGTTCTTC
>.|TRBJ2-3|.|TRBV2
CASSELGPRSTQYF
TGTGCCAGCAGTGAATTAGGCCCCAGGTCTACGCAGTATTTT
>few|TRBJ2-2|.|TRBV6-1
CATKLGGPTGELFF
TGTGCCACCAAATTGGGGGGACCCACCGGGGAGCTGTTTTTT
>few|TRBJ2-1|TRBD2|TRBV5-1
CASSSTGGARNEQFF
TGCGCCAGCAGCTCCACGGGGGGGGCACGGAATGAGCAGTTCTTC
>.|TRBJ2-2|.|TRBV12-3/TRBV12-4
CASRSRSLNTGELFF
TGTGCCAGCAGGTCTAGGAGTTTGAACACCGGGGAGCTGTTTTTT
>few|TRBJ1-3|.|TRBV6-5
CASIPSGGPGNTIYF
TGTGCCAGCATCCCAAGCGGGGGGCCTGGAAACACCATATATTTT
>.|TRBJ2-5|TRBD2|TRBV5-1
CASRPGTSGKETQYF
TGCGCCAGCAGACCCGGGACTAGCGGGAAAGAGACCCAGTACTTC
>few|TRBJ1-2|TRBD1|TRBV12-3/TRBV12-4
CASCWTGRGYTF
TGTGCCAGCTGCTGGACAGGTCGCGGCTACACCTTC
>few|TRBJ1-2|TRBD1|TRBV5-1
CASSLVGQGARGYTF
TGCGCCAGCAGCTTGGTGGGACAGGGGGCGCGTGGCTACACCTTC
>.|TRBJ2-5|TRBD1|TRBV6-5
CASSSGQGGRWEETQYF
TGTGCCAGCAGTTCGGGACAGGGGGGACGGTGGGAAGAGACCCAGTACTTC
>.|TRBJ1-1|TRBD1|TRBV4-3
CASSHQRTGTNTEAFF
TGCGCCAGCAGCCACCAAAGGACAGGAACTAACACTGAAGCTTTCTTT
>.|TRBJ2-3|.|TRBV7-2
CASSLEEGGITDTQYF
TGTGCCAGCAGCTTAGAGGAAGGGGGAATCACAGATACGCAGTATTTT
>.|TRBJ2-1|.|TRBV11-2
CASSPEIGRNEQFF
TGTGCCAGCAGCCCCGAGATCGGGCGCAATGAGCAGTTCTTC
>many|TRBJ2-1|TRBD2|TRBV6-2/TRBV6-3
CASSLITGGNNEQFF
TGTGCCAGCAGTTTGATAACGGGGGGAAACAATGAGCAGTTCTTC
>.|TRBJ2-2|.|TRBV13
CASRDSPKTGELFF
TGTGCCAGCCGGGACTCACCTAAAACCGGGGAGCTGTTTTTT
>few|TRBJ2-1|.|TRBV20-1
CSASRNSLGAVEQFF
TGCAGTGCTTCACGAAACTCCCTCGGGGCCGTTGAGCAGTTCTTC
>few|TRBJ2-1|TRBD2|TRBV20-1
CSAPKTSGGANEQFF
TGCAGTGCCCCGAAGACTAGCGGGGGGGCCAATGAGCAGTTCTTC
>.|TRBJ2-5|TRBD1|TRBV13
CASSRRQGSSETQYF
TGTGCCAGCAGCCGGAGACAGGGTTCCAGCGAGACCCAGTACTTC
>few|TRBJ2-2|.|TRBV11-2
CASSFRVNTGELFF
TGTGCCAGCAGCTTTCGCGTGAACACCGGGGAGCTGTTTTTT
>.|TRBJ2-7|.|TRBV10-3
CAISPPSSYEQYF
TGTGCCATCAGTCCCCCGAGCTCCTACGAGCAGTACTTC
>.|TRBJ1-1|TRBD1|TRBV18
CASSPPRTGAFF
TGTGCCAGCTCACCGCCCAGGACAGGGGCTTTCTTT
>once|TRBJ1-6|.|TRBV27
CASNGGHVNSPLHF
TGTGCCAGCAACGGGGGGCATGTGAATTCACCCCTCCACTTT
>few|TRBJ2-3|.|TRBV9
CASSVVGGLTDTQYF
TGTGCCAGCAGCGTAGTGGGGGGCCTTACAGATACGCAGTATTTT
>many|TRBJ2-1|TRBD1|TRBV5-1
CASGNQGADEQFF
TGCGCCAGCGGAAACCAGGGGGCTGATGAGCAGTTCTTC
>few|TRBJ2-3|.|TRBV7-8
CASSGGGERTSTDTQYF
TGTGCCAGCAGCGGAGGCGGGGAACGAACTAGCACAGATACGCAGTATTTT
>.|TRBJ1-5|TRBD1|TRBV18
CASSPDREGQPQHF
TGTGCCAGCTCACCAGACAGGGAAGGTCAGCCCCAGCATTTT
>few|TRBJ1-5|TRBD1|TRBV20-1
CSAREDRGYQPQHF
TGCAGTGCTAGAGAGGACAGGGGATACCAGCCCCAGCATTTT
>few|TRBJ2-3|.|TRBV5-4
CASSLALMNTQYF
TGTGCCAGCAGCTTGGCACTGATGAATACGCAGTATTTT
>.|TRBJ1-6|.|TRBV14
CASSQAPPGMSPLHF
TGTGCCAGCAGCCAAGCACCCCCAGGGATGTCACCCCTCCACTTT
>.|TRBJ2-1|.|TRBV19
CASSPLSSYNEQFF
TGTGCCAGTAGTCCCCTAAGCTCCTACAATGAGCAGTTCTTC
>few|TRBJ2-3|TRBD1|TRBV27
CASSYGQGWDTQYF
TGTGCCAGCAGTTACGGACAGGGATGGGATACGCAGTATTTT
>few|TRBJ2-2|TRBD2|TRBV4-2
CASSQGGGGNGELFF
TGTGCCAGCAGCCAAGGGGGGGGAGGTAACGGGGAGCTGTTTTTT
>many|TRBJ2-1|.|TRBV5-4
CASSFRGGKDEQFF
TGTGCCAGCAGCTTTCGCGGGGGCAAGGATGAGCAGTTCTTC
>.|TRBJ2-5|.|TRBV12-3/TRBV12-4
CASSSAELGLETQYF
TGTGCCAGCAGTTCCGCCGAGTTAGGATTAGAGACCCAGTACTTC
>few|TRBJ1-3|.|TRBV29-1
CSGMTDSGNTIYF
TGCAGCGGGATGACAGACTCTGGAAACACCATATATTTT
>many|TRBJ1-1|TRBD1|TRBV5-1
CASSLGQGSEAFF
TGCGCCAGCAGCTTGGGACAGGGGTCAGAAGCTTTCTTT
>many|TRBJ2-1|TRBD2|TRBV10-3
CAISPGGAGGDEQFF
TGTGCCATCAGCCCGGGGGGAGCGGGTGGGGATGAGCAGTTCTTC
>once|TRBJ1-1|.|TRBV29-1
CSVGSRGGTEAFF
TGCAGCGTTGGGTCCAGGGGTGGCACTGAAGCTTTCTTT